The clone carrying this T cell receptor beta chain was counted at least ten times. This sample was included in a study of blood T cells in healthy people across ages. A second PCR of about 7 to 11 cycles used a sample-barcoded 5' primer and a J-beta primer mix. TCRdb reprocessed the 5' RACE reads via MiXCR and lists one record per CDR3 protein. Of fewer than 2 million distinct CDR3 sequences listed, about 39% are singletons. This CDR3 comprises 16 residues. Germline-derived CDR1 and CDR2 are DFQATT and SNEGSKA (reference sequence). With V trimmed by 2 bases and J by 0 bases, 7 bases remained unmatched.

Sequenced sample: blood. The TCR comes from a human donor in good health. The chain links TRBV20-1 to TRBJ2-3; 8 bases match TRBD2. CDR3 nucleotides: TGCAGTGCTAGAACTAGCGGATCCCGTAGCACAGATACGCAGTATTTT. Amino acids: CSARTSGSRSTDTQYF.